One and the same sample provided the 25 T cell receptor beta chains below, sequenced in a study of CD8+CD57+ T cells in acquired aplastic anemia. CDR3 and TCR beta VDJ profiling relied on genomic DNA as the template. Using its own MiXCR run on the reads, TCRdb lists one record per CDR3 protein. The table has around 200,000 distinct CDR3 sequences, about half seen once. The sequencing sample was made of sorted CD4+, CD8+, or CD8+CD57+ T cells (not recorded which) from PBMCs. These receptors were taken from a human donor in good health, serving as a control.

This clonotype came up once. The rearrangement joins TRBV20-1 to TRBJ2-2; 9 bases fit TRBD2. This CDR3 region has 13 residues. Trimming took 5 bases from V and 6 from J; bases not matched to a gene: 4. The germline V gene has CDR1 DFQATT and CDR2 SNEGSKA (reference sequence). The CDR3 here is CSARRTSAGELFF. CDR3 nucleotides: TGCAGTGCTCGCCGGACTAGCGCCGGGGAGCTGTTTTTT.

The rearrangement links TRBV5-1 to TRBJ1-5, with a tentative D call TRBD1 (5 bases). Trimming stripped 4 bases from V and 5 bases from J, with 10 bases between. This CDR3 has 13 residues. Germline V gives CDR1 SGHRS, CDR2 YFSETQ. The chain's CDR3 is CASSIEGDQPQHF. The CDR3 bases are TGCGCCAGCAGCATAGAAGGGGATCAGCCCCAGCATTTT.

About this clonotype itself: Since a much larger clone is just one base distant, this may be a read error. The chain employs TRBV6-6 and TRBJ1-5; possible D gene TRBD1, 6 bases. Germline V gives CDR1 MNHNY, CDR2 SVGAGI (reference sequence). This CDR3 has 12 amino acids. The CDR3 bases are TGTGCCAGCAGATACAGGGATCAGCCCCGGCATTTT. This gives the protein CASRYRDQPRHF.

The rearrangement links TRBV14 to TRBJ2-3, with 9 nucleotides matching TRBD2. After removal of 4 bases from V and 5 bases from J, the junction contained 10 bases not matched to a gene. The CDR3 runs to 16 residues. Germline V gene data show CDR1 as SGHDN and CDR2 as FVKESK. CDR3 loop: CASSRQRGVDIDTQYF. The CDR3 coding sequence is TGTGCCAGCAGCCGTCAGCGGGGGGTCGATATAGATACGCAGTATTTT. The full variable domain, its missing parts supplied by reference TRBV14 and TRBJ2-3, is EAGVTQFPSHSVIEKGQTVTLRCDPISGHDNLYWYRRVMGKEIKFLLHFVKESKQDESGMPNNRFLAERTGGTYSTLKVQPAELEDSGVYFCASSRQRGVDIDTQYFGPGTRLTVL.

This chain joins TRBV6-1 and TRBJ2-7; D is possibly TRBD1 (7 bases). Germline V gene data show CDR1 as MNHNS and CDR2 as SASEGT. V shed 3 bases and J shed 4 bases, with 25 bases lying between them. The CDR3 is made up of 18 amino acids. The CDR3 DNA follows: TGTGCCAGCAGTGAGGATGGGACCGAGGCAGGGGGGAAGTACGAGCAGTACTTC. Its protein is CASSEDGTEAGGKYEQYF.

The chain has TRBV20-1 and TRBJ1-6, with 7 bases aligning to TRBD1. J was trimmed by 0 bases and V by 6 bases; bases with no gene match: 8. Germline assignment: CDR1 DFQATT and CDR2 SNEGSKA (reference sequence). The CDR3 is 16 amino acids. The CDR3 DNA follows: TGCAGTGCATCAGGGGGGCCAGGCTCCTATAATTCACCCCTCCACTTT. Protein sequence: CSASGGPGSYNSPLHF.

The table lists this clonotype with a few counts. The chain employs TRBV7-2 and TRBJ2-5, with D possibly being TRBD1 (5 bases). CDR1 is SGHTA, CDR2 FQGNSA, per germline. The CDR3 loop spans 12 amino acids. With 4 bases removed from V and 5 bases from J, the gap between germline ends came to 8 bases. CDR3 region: CASSSPGETQYF. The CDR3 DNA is TGTGCCAGCAGCTCCCCAGGGGAGACCCAGTACTTC.

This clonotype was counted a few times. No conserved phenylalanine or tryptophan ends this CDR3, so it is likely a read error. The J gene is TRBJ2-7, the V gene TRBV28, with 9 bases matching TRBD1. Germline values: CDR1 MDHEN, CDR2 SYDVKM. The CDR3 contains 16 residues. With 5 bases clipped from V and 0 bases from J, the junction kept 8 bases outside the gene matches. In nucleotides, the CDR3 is TGTGCCAGCAGTCCCCTGGGACAGGGAGTCTCCTACGAGCAGTACTCC. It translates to CASSPLGQGVSYEQYS.

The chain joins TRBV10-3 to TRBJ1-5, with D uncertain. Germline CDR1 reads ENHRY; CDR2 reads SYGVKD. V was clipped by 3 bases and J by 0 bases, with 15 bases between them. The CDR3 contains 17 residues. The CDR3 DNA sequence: TGTGCCATCAGTGAAACCCGGACGGATGTTAGCAATCAGCCCCAGCATTTT. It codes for CAISETRTDVSNQPQHF.

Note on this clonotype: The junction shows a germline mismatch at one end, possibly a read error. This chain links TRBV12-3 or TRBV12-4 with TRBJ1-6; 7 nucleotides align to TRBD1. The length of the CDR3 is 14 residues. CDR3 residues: CASSLTGLNSALHF. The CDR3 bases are TGTGCCAGCAGCCTGACAGGGCTTAATTCAGCCCTCCACTTT.

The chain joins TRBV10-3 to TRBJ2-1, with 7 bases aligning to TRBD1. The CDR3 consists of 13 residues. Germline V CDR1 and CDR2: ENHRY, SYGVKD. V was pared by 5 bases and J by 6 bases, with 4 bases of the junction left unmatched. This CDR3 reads CAISTRQGNEQFF. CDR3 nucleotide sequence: TGTGCCATCAGTACTAGACAGGGCAATGAGCAGTTCTTC.

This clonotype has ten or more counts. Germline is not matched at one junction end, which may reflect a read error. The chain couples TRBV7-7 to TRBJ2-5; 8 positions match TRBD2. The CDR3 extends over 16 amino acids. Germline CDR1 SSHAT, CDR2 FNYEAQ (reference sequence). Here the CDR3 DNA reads TGTGCTAGCAGCTTAGGTGGGGCGGGGGGCACCGAGACCCAGTACTTC. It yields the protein CASSLGGAGGTETQYF.

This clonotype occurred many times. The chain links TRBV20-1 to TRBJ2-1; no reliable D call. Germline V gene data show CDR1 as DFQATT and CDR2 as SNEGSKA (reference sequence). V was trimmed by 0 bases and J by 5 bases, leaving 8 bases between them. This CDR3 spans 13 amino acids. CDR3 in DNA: TGCAGTGCTAGAGATCCAGGTCACAATGAGCAGTTCTTC. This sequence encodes CSARDPGHNEQFF.

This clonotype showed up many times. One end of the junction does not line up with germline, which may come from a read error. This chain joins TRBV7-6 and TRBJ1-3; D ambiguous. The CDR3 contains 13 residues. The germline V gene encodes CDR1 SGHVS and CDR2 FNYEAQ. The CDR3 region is CASTTIAGNAIYF. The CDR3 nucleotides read TGTGCCAGCACCACCATCGCTGGAAACGCCATATATTTT.

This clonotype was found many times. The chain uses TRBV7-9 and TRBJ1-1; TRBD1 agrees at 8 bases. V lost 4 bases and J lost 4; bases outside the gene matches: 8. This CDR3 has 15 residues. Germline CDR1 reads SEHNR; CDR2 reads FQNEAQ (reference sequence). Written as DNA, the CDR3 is TGTGCCAGCAGCTCACTCAGGGGGCGAGGCACTGAAGCTTTCTTT. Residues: CASSSLRGRGTEAFF.

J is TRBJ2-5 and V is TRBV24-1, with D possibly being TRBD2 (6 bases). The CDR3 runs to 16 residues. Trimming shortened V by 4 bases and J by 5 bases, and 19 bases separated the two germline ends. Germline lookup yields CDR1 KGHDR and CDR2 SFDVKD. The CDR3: CATSDPRHPRDETQYF. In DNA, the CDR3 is TGTGCCACCAGTGACCCGCGACACCCGCGGGATGAGACCCAGTACTTC.

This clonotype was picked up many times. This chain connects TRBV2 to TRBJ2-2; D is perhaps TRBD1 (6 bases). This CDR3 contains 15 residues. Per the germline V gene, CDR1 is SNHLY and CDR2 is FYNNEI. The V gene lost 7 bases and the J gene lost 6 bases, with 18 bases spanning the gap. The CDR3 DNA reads TGTGCCAGCATACCGACAGGAGAGGGGGCCGGGGAGCTGTTTTTT. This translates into CASIPTGEGAGELFF.

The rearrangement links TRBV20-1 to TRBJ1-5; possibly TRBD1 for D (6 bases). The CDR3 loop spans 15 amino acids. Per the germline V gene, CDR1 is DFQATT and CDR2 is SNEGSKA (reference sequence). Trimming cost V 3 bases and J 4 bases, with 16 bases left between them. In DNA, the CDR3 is TGCAGTGCTAGTCATCCCGACAGGTCTAATCAGCCCCAGCATTTT. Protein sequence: CSASHPDRSNQPQHF.

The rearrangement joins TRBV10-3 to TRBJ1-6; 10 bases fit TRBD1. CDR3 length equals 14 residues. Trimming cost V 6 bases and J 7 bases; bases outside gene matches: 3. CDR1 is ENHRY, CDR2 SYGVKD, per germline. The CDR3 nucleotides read TGTGCCATCAGGCCGGGACAGGGGAATTCACCCCTCCACTTT. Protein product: CAIRPGQGNSPLHF.

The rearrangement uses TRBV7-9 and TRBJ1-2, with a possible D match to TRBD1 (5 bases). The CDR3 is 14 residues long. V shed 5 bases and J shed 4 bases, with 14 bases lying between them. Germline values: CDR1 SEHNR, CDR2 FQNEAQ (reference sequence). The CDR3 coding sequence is TGTGCCAGCAGCCCCGAGGCAGGGATCTATGGCTACACCTTC. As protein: CASSPEAGIYGYTF.

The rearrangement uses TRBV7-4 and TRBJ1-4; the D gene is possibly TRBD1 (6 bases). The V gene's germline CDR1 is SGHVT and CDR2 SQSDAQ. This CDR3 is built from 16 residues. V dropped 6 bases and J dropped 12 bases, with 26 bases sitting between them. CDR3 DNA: TGTGCCAGCAGTTACAGAGAGGGGGGTGGTAGCGGAGAACTGTTTTTT. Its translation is CASSYREGGGSGELFF.

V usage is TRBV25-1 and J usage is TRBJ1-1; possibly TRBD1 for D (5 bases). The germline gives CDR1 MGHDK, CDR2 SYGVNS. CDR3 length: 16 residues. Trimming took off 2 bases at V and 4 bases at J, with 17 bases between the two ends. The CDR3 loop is CASSEVEGRGGTEAFF. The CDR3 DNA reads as TGTGCCAGCAGTGAAGTGGAAGGTAGGGGCGGCACTGAAGCTTTCTTT.

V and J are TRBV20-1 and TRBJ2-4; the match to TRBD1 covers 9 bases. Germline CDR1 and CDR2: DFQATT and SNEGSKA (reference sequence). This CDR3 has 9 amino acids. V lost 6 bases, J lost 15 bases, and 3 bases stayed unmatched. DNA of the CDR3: TGCAGTGCCAGGACAGGGGCGTACTTC. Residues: CSARTGAYF.

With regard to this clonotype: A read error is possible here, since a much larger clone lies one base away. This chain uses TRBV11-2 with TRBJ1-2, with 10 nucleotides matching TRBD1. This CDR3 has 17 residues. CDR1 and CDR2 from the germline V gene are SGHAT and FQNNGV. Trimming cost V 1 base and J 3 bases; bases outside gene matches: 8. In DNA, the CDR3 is TGTGCCAGCAGCTTAGGCGCCGGGACAGGGGTTGACTATGGCTACACCTTC. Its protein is CASSLGAGTGVDYGYTF. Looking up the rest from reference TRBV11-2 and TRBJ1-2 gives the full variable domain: EAGVAQSPRYKIIEKRQSVAFWCNPISGHATLYWYQQILGQGPKLLIQFQNNGVVDDSQLPKDRFSAERLKGVDSTLKIQPAKLEDSAVYLCASSLGAGTGVDYGYTFGSGTRLTVV.

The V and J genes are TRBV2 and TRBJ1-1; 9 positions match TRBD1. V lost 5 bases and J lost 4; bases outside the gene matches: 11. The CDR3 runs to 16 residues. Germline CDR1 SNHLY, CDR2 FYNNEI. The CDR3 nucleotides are TGTGCCAGCAGTCTAGCCCGGGACAGGGTTGGCACTGAAGCTTTCTTT. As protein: CASSLARDRVGTEAFF.